This T cell receptor beta chain was identified in a study of shared clonotypes between healthy human individuals. The assay was immunoSEQ multiplex PCR, and TCRdb's table has in-frame clones only and misses some. The sample lists 600,000 to 750,000 clones; over 55% were seen once. This clone was recorded many times. Trimming shortened V by 2 bases and J by 6 bases, and 14 bases separated the two germline ends. CDR1 KGHSH and CDR2 LQKENI come from the germline V gene. The CDR3 consists of 15 residues. Material: memory CD4+ T cells sorted from blood. Subset meaning: CD45RA-negative fraction. The receptor was derived from a woman aged 30 to 39 in good health. The chain employs TRBV18 and TRBJ1-5; possible D gene TRBD1, 5 bases. CDR3 sequence: CASSPGAGVGQPQHF. The CDR3, as DNA: TGTGCCAGCTCACCAGGGGCGGGGGTCGGTCAGCCCCAGCATTTT.